This TCR beta chain is drawn from a study of Ad26.COV2.S vaccination and SARS-CoV-2 variants. Treatment indicated: 15 to 20 received Ad26.COV2.S at low or high dose, single or two shots; 5 received placebo; per-sample allocation not given. Material that was analyzed had been drawn on day 63 after the first vaccine or placebo injection. About this clone itself: Other nucleotide sequences in the sample specify the same CDR3.

The germline gives CDR1 SNHLY, CDR2 FYNNEI. The CDR3 has 13 residues. V shed 6 bases and J 0 bases; nucleotides not matched to a gene: 2. The assay was immunoSEQ multiplex PCR, and TCRdb's table has in-frame clones only and misses some. In the table there are 300,000 to 400,000 clones, approximately 86% of which are singletons. Sequencing used peripheral blood, obtained in a trial of Ad26.COV2.S vaccine versus placebo. The V and J genes are TRBV2 and TRBJ2-7, with 7 positions matching TRBD1. The sequence was obtained from a person between 18 and 65 years old who received the Ad26.COV2.S COVID-19 vaccine or a placebo. CDR3 sequence (DNA): TGTGCCAGCAGGGGGGACAGCTCCTACGAGCAGTACTTC. This encodes CASRGDSSYEQYF.